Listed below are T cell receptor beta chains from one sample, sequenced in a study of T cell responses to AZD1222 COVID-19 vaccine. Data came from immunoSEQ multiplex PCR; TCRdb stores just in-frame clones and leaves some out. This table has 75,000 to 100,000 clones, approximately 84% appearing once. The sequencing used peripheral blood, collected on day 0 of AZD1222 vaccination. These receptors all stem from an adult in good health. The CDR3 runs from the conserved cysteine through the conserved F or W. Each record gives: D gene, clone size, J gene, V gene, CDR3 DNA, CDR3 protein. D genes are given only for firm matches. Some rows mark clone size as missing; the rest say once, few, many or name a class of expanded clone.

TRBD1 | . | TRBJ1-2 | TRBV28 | TGTGCCAGCAGTTTATCAGGGACAGGGAGAATTGGGGGCTACACCTTC | CASSLSGTGRIGGYTF
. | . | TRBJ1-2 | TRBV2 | TGTGCCAGCAGTGAATCTGGCACCTACTATGGCTACACCTTC | CASSESGTYYGYTF
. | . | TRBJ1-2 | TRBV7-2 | TGTGCCAGCCGGGGCAGGGTAAATTACTATGGCTACACCTTC | CASRGRVNYYGYTF
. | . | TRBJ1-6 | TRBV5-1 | TGCGCCAGCAGCTTGGAACCAGTCGACTCACCCCTCCACTTT | CASSLEPVDSPLHF
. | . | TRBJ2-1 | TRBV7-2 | TGTGCCAGCAGCTTCATGGACCACGATAATAATGAGCAGTTCTTC | CASSFMDHDNNEQFF
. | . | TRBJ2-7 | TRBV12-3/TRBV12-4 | TGTGCCAGCAGTTTAGTTTCGGGGTCCAAGCAGTACTTC | CASSLVSGSKQYF
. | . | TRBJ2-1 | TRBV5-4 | TGTGCCAGCAGCTTGGTAGCAAACCCCTACAATGAGCAGTTCTTC | CASSLVANPYNEQFF
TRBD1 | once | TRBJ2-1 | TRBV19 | TGTGCCAGTAGTCGGACAGGGGGTAATTTCAATGAGCAGTTCTTC | CASSRTGGNFNEQFF
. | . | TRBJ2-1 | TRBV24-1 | TGTGCCACCAGTGATTTTGGGGGGGGCGTAGAGCAGTTCTTC | CATSDFGGGVEQFF
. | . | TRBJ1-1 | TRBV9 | TGTGCCAGCAGCGTAGCCTCGAACACTGAAGCTTTCTTT | CASSVASNTEAFF
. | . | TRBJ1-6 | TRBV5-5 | TGTGCCAGCAGCTTGACCCTCGTAAGCTCCTATAATTCACCCCTCCACTTT | CASSLTLVSSYNSPLHF
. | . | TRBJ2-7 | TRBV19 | TGTGCCAGTAGTGTAAAACCCCACCCCTACGAGCAGTACTTC | CASSVKPHPYEQYF
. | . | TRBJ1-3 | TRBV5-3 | TGTGCCAGAAGCTTGGCCTTTGTCCCAAAGGTAGGAAACACCATATATTTT | CARSLAFVPKVGNTIYF
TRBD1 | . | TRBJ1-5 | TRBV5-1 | TGCGCCAGCAGCTCGGGGACAGGCAATCAGCCCCAGCATTTT | CASSSGTGNQPQHF
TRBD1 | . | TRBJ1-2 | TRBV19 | TGTGCCAGTAGCGATCCCGGGACAGGGTTTTATGGCTACACCTTC | CASSDPGTGFYGYTF
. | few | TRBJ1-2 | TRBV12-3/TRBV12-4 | TGTGCCAGCAGTTTGGGGGGTTGGGGTGGCTACACCTTC | CASSLGGWGGYTF
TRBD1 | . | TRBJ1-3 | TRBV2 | TGTGCCAGCAACCCTAGGGGGCCATCAGGAAACACCATATATTTT | CASNPRGPSGNTIYF
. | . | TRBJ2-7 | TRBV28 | TGTGCCAGCAGCGAATCTGGGGGGATCTCCTACGAGCAGTACTTC | CASSESGGISYEQYF
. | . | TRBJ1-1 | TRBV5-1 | TGCGCCAGCAGCTTGGCTTCGCAGGGTGTTAACACTGAAGCTTTCTTT | CASSLASQGVNTEAFF